The next 2 T cell receptor beta chains were all read from a single sample in a study of identical twins. TCRdb processed the 5' RACE reads anew with MiXCR; each CDR3 protein has one entry. The sample includes about 690,000 distinct CDR3 sequences, around 5.7% seen only once; the top ten take 1.5% to 2%. Source material: naive T cells sorted from blood. These receptors were collected from a man between 18 and 35 years old in good health.

This chain links TRBV12-5 with TRBJ1-5; 8 bases align to TRBD1. Germline trimming cut 6 bases from V and 3 bases from J; bases unmatched to any gene: 13. This CDR3 is 17 amino acids long. CDR1 is LGHNT, CDR2 FRNRAP, per germline. The CDR3, as DNA: TGTGCTAGTGGAGAACCGACAGGGGCAGGGTACAATCAGCCCCAGCATTTT. Translation: CASGEPTGAGYNQPQHF. Filled out from reference TRBV12-5 and TRBJ1-5, the complete variable domain reads DARVTQTPRHKVTEMGQEVTMRCQPILGHNTVFWYRQTMMQGLELLAYFRNRAPLDDSGMPKDRFSAEMPDATLATLKIQPSEPRDSAVYFCASGEPTGAGYNQPQHFGDGTRLSIL.

The chain joins TRBV6-6 to TRBJ2-7, with TRBD2 as a possible D gene (5 bases). V gave up 2 bases and J gave up 7 bases, with 12 bases separating them. The CDR3 length is 13 residues. Germline V gives CDR1 MNHNY, CDR2 SVGAGI (reference sequence). CDR3 in DNA: TGTGCCAGCAGTTACGACCCTCCGGGGGAGCAGTACGTC. Translated, it gives CASSYDPPGEQYV.